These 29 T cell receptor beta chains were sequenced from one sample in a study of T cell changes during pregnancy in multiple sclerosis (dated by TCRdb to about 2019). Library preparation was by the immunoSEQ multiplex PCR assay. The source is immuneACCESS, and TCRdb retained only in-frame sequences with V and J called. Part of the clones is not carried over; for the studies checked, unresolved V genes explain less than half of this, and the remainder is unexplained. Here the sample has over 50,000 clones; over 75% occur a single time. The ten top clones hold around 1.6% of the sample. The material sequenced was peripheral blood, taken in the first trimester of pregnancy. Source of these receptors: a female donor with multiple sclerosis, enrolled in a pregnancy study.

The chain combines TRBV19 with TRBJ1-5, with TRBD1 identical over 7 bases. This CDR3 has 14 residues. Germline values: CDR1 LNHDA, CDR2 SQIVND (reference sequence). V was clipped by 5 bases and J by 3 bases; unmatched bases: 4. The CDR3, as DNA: TGTGCCAGTAGTCGGGACAGTTTCAATCAGCCCCAGCATTTT. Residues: CASSRDSFNQPQHF.

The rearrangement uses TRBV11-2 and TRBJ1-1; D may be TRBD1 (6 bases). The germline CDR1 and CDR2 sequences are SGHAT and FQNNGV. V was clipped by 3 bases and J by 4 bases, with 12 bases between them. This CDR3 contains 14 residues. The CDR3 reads CASSFREGGTEAFF. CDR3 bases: TGTGCCAGCAGCTTCCGCGAAGGGGGCACTGAAGCTTTCTTT.

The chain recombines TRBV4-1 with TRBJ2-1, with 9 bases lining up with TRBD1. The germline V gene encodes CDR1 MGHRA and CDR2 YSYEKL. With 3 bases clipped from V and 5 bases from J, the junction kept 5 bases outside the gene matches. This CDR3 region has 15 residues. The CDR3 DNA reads TGCGCCAGCAGCCAGGGACAGGGAGTTCACAATGAGCAGTTCTTC. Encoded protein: CASSQGQGVHNEQFF.

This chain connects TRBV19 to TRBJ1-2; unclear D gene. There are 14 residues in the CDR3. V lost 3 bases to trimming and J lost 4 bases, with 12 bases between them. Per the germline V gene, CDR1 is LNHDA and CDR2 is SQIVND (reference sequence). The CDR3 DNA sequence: TGTGCCAGTAGTATTTACGGAGAGGGCTATGGCTACACCTTC. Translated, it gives CASSIYGEGYGYTF.

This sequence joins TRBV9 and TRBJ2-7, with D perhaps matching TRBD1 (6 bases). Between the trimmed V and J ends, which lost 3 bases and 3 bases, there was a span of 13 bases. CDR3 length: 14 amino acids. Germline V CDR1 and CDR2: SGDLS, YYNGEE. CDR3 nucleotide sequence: TGTGCCAGCAGCGCAGGGGCTGAAGGCTACGAGCAGTACTTC. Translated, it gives CASSAGAEGYEQYF.

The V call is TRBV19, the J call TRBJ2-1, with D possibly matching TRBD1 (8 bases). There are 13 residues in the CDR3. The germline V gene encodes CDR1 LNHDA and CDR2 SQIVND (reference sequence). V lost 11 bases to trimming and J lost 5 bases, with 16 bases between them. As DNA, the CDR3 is TGTGCCTGCGGGGGACAGGCTCACAATGAGCAGTTCTTC. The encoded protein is CACGGQAHNEQFF.

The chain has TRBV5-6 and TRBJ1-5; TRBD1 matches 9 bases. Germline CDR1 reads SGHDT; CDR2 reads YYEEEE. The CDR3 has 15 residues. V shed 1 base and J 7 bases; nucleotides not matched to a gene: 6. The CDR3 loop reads CASSLRRTGEQPQHF. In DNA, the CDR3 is TGTGCCAGCAGCTTGAGGCGGACAGGGGAACAGCCCCAGCATTTT.

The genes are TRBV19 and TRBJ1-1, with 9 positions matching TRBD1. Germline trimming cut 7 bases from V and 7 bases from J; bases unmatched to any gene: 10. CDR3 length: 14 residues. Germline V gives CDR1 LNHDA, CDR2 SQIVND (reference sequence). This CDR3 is CASKGAQGAGEAFF. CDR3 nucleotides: TGTGCCAGTAAAGGGGCACAGGGGGCGGGTGAAGCTTTCTTT.

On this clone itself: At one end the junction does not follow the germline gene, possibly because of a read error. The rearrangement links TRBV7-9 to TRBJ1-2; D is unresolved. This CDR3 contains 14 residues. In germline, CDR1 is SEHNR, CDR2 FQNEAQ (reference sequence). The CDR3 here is CASNLLTGSYGYTF. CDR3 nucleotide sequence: TGTGCCAGCAACTTATTAACCGGGAGCTATGGCTACACCTTC.

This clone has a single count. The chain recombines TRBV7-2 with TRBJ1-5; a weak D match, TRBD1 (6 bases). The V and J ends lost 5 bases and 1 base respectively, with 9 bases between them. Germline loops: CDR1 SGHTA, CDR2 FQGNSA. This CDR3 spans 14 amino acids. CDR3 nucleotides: TGTGCCAGCAGCCCAACAGGGAGCAATCAGCCCCAGCATTTT. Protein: CASSPTGSNQPQHF.

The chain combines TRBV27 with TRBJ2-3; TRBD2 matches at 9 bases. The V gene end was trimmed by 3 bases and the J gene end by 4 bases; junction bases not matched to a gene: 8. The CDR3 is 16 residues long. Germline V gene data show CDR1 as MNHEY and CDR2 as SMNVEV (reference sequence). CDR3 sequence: CASSFGLAGVADTQYF. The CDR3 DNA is TGTGCCAGCAGTTTCGGGTTAGCGGGAGTCGCAGATACGCAGTATTTT.

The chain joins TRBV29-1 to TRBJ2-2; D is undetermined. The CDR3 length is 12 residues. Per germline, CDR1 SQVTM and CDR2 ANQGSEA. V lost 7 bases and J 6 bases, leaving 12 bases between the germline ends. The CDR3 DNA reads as TGCAGCGGATGGTTTCAGTCCGGGGAGCTGTTTTTT. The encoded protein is CSGWFQSGELFF.

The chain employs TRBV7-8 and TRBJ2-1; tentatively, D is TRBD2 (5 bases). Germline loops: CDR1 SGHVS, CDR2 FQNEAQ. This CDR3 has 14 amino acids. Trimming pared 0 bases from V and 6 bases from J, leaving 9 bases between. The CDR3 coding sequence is TGTGCCAGCAGCTTAGCGGGAGACCTCAATGAGCAGTTCTTC. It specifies CASSLAGDLNEQFF.

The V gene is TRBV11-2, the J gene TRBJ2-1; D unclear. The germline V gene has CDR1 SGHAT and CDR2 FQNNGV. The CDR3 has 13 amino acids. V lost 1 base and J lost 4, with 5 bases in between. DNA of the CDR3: TGTGCCAGCAGCTTAGTCCAGTACAATGAGCAGTTCTTC. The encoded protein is CASSLVQYNEQFF.

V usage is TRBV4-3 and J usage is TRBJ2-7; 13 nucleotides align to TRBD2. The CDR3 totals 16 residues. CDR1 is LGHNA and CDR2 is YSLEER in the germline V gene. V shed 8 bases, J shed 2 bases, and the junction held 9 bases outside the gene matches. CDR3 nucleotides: TGCGCCAGCCGTGGAGTACTAGCGGGAGGGCCCTACGAGCAGTACTTC. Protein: CASRGVLAGGPYEQYF.

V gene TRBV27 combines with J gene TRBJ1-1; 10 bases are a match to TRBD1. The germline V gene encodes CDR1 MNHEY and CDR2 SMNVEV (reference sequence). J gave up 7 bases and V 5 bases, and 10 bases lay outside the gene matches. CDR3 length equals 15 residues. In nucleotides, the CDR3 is TGTGCCAGCAGTCTACTCGGGACAGGGGAGTTTGAAGCTTTCTTT. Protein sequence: CASSLLGTGEFEAFF.

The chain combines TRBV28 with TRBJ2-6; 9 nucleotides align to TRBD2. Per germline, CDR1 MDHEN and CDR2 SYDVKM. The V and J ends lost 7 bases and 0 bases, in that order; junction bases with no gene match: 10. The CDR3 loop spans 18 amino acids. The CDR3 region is CASTLGGLASSGANVLTF. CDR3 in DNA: TGTGCCAGCACTTTGGGTGGACTAGCGAGCTCTGGGGCCAACGTCCTGACTTTC. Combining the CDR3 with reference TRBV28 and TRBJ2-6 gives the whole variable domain DVKVTQSSRYLVKRTGEKVFLECVQDMDHENMFWYRQDPGLGLRLIYFSYDVKMKEKGDIPEGYSVSREKKERFSLILESASTNQTSMYLCASTLGGLASSGANVLTFGAGSRLTVL.

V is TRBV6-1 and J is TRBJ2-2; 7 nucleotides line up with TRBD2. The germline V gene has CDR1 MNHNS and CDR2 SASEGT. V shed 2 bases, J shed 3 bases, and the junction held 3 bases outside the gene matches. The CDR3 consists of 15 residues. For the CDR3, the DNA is TGTGCCAGCAGTGAACTAGCGGATTACACCGGGGAGCTGTTTTTT. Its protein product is CASSELADYTGELFF.

The CDR3 is CASSSVAGTGSEKLFF. The CDR3, as DNA: TGTGCCAGCAGTTCTGTGGCCGGGACAGGGAGTGAAAAACTGTTTTTT. The chain combines TRBV7-2 with TRBJ1-4; 9 bases are a match to TRBD1. CDR1 SGHTA and CDR2 FQGNSA come from the germline V gene. V lost 6 bases to trimming and J lost 7 bases; unmatched junction nucleotides: 12. The CDR3 has 16 amino acids.

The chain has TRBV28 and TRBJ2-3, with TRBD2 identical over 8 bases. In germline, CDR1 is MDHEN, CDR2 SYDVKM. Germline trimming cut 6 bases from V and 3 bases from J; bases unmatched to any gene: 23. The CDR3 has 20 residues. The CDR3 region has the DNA TGTGCCAGCAGCTCACCTTACGCGGATGGTCGAGCGGGAGTAACAGATACGCAGTATTTT. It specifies CASSSPYADGRAGVTDTQYF.

CDR3 residues: CASSEDRGRAQHF. DNA of the CDR3: TGTGCCAGCAGCGAGGACAGGGGAAGAGCCCAGCATTTT. The gene calls are TRBV7-2 and TRBJ1-5; 9 nucleotides line up with TRBD1. This CDR3 spans 13 amino acids. Germline CDR1 and CDR2: SGHTA and FQGNSA. With V trimmed by 5 bases and J by 11 bases, 7 bases remained unmatched.

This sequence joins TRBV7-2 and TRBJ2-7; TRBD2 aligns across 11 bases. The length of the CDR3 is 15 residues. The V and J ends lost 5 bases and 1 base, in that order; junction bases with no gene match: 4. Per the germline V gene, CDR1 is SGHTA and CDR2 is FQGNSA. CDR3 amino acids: CASSGTSGRSYEQYF. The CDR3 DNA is TGTGCCAGCAGCGGAACTAGCGGGAGATCCTACGAGCAGTACTTC.

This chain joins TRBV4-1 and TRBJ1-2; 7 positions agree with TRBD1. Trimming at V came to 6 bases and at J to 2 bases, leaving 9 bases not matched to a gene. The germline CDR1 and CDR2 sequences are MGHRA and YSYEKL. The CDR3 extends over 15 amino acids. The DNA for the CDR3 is TGCGCCAGCAGTCAGGACAGGACTTTAAACTATGGCTACACCTTC. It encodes CASSQDRTLNYGYTF.

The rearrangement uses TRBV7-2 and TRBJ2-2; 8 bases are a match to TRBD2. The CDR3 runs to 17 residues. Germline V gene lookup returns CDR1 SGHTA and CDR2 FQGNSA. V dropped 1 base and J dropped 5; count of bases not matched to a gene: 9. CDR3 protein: CASSLDFREGRTGELFF. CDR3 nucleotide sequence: TGTGCCAGCAGCTTAGATTTCCGGGAGGGCCGTACCGGGGAGCTGTTTTTT. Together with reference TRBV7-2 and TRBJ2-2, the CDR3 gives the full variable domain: GAGVSQSPSNKVTEKGKDVELRCDPISGHTALYWYRQSLGQGLEFLIYFQGNSAPDKSGLPSDRFSAERTGGSVSTLTIQRTQQEDSAVYLCASSLDFREGRTGELFFGEGSRLTVL.

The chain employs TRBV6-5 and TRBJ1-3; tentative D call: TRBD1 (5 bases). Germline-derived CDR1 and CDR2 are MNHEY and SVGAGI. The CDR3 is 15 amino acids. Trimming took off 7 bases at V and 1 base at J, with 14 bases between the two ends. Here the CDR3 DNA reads TGTGCCAGCACCCCCACCCCAGGGTCTGGAAACACCATATATTTT. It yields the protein CASTPTPGSGNTIYF.

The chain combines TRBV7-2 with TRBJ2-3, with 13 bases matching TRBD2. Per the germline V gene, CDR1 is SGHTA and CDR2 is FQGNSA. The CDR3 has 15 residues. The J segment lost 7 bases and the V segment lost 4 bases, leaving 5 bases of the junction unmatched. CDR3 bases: TGTGCCAGCAGCTCGGGGACTAGCGGGATAAATACGCAGTATTTT. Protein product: CASSSGTSGINTQYF.

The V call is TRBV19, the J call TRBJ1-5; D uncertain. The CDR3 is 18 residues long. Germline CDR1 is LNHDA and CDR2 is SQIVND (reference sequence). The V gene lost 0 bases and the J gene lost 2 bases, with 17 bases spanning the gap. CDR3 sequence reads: CASSIDISTPGGNQPQHF. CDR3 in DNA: TGTGCCAGTAGTATAGATATATCGACTCCCGGAGGCAATCAGCCCCAGCATTTT.

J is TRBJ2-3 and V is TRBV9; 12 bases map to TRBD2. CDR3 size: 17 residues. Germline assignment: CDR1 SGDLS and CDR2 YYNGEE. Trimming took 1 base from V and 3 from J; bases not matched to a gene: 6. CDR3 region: CASSVPLAGGETDTQYF. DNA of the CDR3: TGTGCCAGCAGCGTACCTCTAGCGGGGGGGGAAACAGATACGCAGTATTTT. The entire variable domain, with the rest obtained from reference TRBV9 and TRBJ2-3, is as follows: DSGVTQTPKHLITATGQRVTLRCSPRSGDLSVYWYQQSLDQGLQFLIQYYNGEERAKGNILERFSAQQFPDLHSELNLSSLELGDSALYFCASSVPLAGGETDTQYFGPGTRLTVL.

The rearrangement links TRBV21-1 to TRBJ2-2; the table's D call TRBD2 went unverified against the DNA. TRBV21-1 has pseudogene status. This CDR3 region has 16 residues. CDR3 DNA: TGTGCCAGCAGCAAAGCGGGCGGGAGGGACACCGGGGAGCTGTTTTTT. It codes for CASSKAGGRDTGELFF.